The clone carrying this T cell receptor beta chain was detected a few times. The source of the sample is a study of response to subunit inactivated influenza vaccine. TCRdb passed the RT-PCR reads through MiXCR, listing each CDR3 protein once. The data show 500,000 to 550,000 distinct CDR3 sequences, with roughly 7.9% seen just once and around 13% held by the top ten. Source: PBMCs from blood, taken less than 30 months after vaccination. The receptor's source is a man in his fifties or sixties who received an inactivated influenza vaccine.

The CDR3 nucleotides read TGTGCCAGCAGTGCCCAGGACAGGGCGAACACCGGGGAGCTGTTTTTT. It translates to CASSAQDRANTGELFF. The rearrangement joins TRBV28 to TRBJ2-2; 8 bases align to TRBD1. This CDR3 is 16 amino acids long. The germline V gene encodes CDR1 MDHEN and CDR2 SYDVKM. With V trimmed by 5 bases and J by 0 bases, 5 bases remained unmatched.